Listed below are T cell receptor beta chains from one sample, sequenced in a study of T-cell memory formation after mild COVID-19. TCRdb recomputed calls from the 5' RACE reads with MiXCR, one row per CDR3 protein. The profile shows around 390,000 distinct CDR3 sequences, around a sixth of them singletons. The sequencing sample was made of PBMCs or a T cell subset sorted from them (not recorded which). The receptors originated from a man aged 18 to 30 who had mild COVID-19 (a few samples of this study predate the infection). Cell type and time point are not known. Both conserved end residues are part of each CDR3. The D gene is left open where the match is weak. Size tells how often a clone was seen (once, few, many) or the class of an expanded clone, and some rows leave it out.

V: TRBV7-8; J: TRBJ2-3; size: many; D: TRBD2; DNA: TGTGCCAGCAGCCAGGATTACCTAGCGGATATCACAGATACGCAGTATTTT; CDR3: CASSQDYLADITDTQYF
V: TRBV6-5; J: TRBJ2-1; size: few; D: NA; DNA: TGTGCCAGCAACCAACTGGGGGGTCGCGGTGAGCAGTTCTTC; CDR3: CASNQLGGRGEQFF
V: TRBV7-2; J: TRBJ2-7; size: NA; D: TRBD1; DNA: TGTGCCAGCAGGCCTGACAGGGGCAATTACGAGCAGTACTTC; CDR3: CASRPDRGNYEQYF
V: TRBV28; J: TRBJ1-5; size: few; D: TRBD1; DNA: TGTGCCAGCACCCATACAGGGGGAACTGTTGGGGAAAATCAGCCCCAGCATTTT; CDR3: CASTHTGGTVGENQPQHF
V: TRBV6-2/TRBV6-3; J: TRBJ1-1; size: few; D: NA; DNA: TGTGCCAGCAGTCGGTTGGCAGCCCGACAGCGGAACACTGAAGCTTTCTTT; CDR3: CASSRLAARQRNTEAFF
V: TRBV20-1; J: TRBJ1-3; size: few; D: TRBD1; DNA: TGCAGTGCTGGCCAGGGGGTTGGAAACACCATATATTTT; CDR3: CSAGQGVGNTIYF
V: TRBV7-9; J: TRBJ2-7; size: few; D: NA; DNA: TGTGCCAGCAGCGCAGTGAGCTCCTACGAGCAGTACTTC; CDR3: CASSAVSSYEQYF
V: TRBV4-1; J: TRBJ1-1; size: many; D: NA; DNA: TGCGCCAGCAGCCACGAGGTGAACACTGAAGCTTTCTTT; CDR3: CASSHEVNTEAFF
V: TRBV5-4; J: TRBJ1-2; size: NA; D: NA; DNA: TGTGCCAGCAGCAATGGGGGCGCGGGCTACACCTTC; CDR3: CASSNGGAGYTF
V: TRBV24-1; J: TRBJ1-2; size: NA; D: NA; DNA: TGTGCCACCAGTGATGCTAACATGGCCGACTACACCTTC; CDR3: CATSDANMADYTF
V: TRBV6-1; J: TRBJ2-3; size: NA; D: NA; DNA: TGTGCCAGCAGTGGGTATACGCAGTATTTT; CDR3: CASSGYTQYF
V: TRBV11-2; J: TRBJ2-5; size: NA; D: TRBD1; DNA: TGTGCCAGCAGCTTAGGACAGGGGACGGAGACCCAGTACTTC; CDR3: CASSLGQGTETQYF
V: TRBV6-5; J: TRBJ2-3; size: NA; D: TRBD1; DNA: TGTGCCAGCAGTCCGGGACAGGGAAGGCGAGATACGCAGTATTTT; CDR3: CASSPGQGRRDTQYF
V: TRBV9; J: TRBJ2-2; size: NA; D: NA; DNA: TGTGCCAGCAGCGTTAGGGCGGAAACGAACACCGGGGAGCTGTTTTTT; CDR3: CASSVRAETNTGELFF
V: TRBV6-5; J: TRBJ1-2; size: NA; D: TRBD1; DNA: TGTGCCAGCAGTTACCGGGGACAGGGTCACTACACCTTC; CDR3: CASSYRGQGHYTF
V: TRBV4-3; J: TRBJ2-1; size: many; D: NA; DNA: TGCGCCAGCAGCCAAGATGGGGTCAGCTGGGAGTACAATGAGCAGTTCTTC; CDR3: CASSQDGVSWEYNEQFF
V: TRBV5-1; J: TRBJ2-3; size: many; D: TRBD2; DNA: TGCGCCAGCAGCTCGGGACTAGCGGGGCTCACAGATACGCAGTATTTT; CDR3: CASSSGLAGLTDTQYF
V: TRBV19; J: TRBJ1-5; size: few; D: NA; DNA: TGTGCCAGTAGTAATCGGGGAGTCCAGCCCCAGCATTTT; CDR3: CASSNRGVQPQHF
V: TRBV19; J: TRBJ2-6; size: NA; D: NA; DNA: TGTGCCAGTAGTAATGGTGGGGCCAACGTCCTGACTTTC; CDR3: CASSNGGANVLTF
V: TRBV11-2; J: TRBJ2-3; size: few; D: NA; DNA: TGTGCCAGCAGCACGCGGTCCATCTTGGGAAATACGCAGTATTTT; CDR3: CASSTRSILGNTQYF
V: TRBV2; J: TRBJ2-7; size: few; D: NA; DNA: TGTGCCAGCAGCGTGGTTTCCTACGAGCAGTACTTC; CDR3: CASSVVSYEQYF
V: TRBV7-9; J: TRBJ2-3; size: few; D: TRBD2; DNA: TGTGCCAGCAGCGCCGGACTAGCGGGAACCTACACAGATACGCAGTATTTT; CDR3: CASSAGLAGTYTDTQYF
V: TRBV28; J: TRBJ2-3; size: few; D: NA; DNA: TGTGCCAGCAATGACCCCCGACATACGCAGTATTTT; CDR3: CASNDPRHTQYF
V: TRBV18; J: TRBJ1-1; size: few; D: TRBD1; DNA: TGTGCCAGCTCACCTCAGGGGGCAGGTTACACTGAAGCTTTCTTT; CDR3: CASSPQGAGYTEAFF
V: TRBV15; J: TRBJ2-5; size: NA; D: TRBD1; DNA: TGTGCCACCAGCGAACAGGGGTGGGGGGAGACCCAGTACTTC; CDR3: CATSEQGWGETQYF
V: TRBV19; J: TRBJ2-1; size: few; D: NA; DNA: TGTGCCAGTGGCACAGGGAGGGAGCAGTTCTTC; CDR3: CASGTGREQFF
V: TRBV12-3/TRBV12-4; J: TRBJ1-2; size: NA; D: NA; DNA: TGTGCCAGCAGCATCAGTCGCAGGGGAGCCTTTTATGGCTACACCTTC; CDR3: CASSISRRGAFYGYTF
V: TRBV9; J: TRBJ2-4; size: NA; D: TRBD1; DNA: TGTGCCAGCAGCTACAGGGGGTCCAAAAACATTCAGTACTTC; CDR3: CASSYRGSKNIQYF
V: TRBV6-5; J: TRBJ1-2; size: many; D: TRBD1; DNA: TGTGCCAGCAGTTACGAGTGGGACAGGGGGCTGGGCGGCTACACCTTC; CDR3: CASSYEWDRGLGGYTF
V: TRBV25-1; J: TRBJ1-3; size: NA; D: NA; DNA: TGTGCCAGCGAACCCCGGAATATAAGGTTGAGGCCTGGAAACACCATATATTTT; CDR3: CASEPRNIRLRPGNTIYF
V: TRBV28; J: TRBJ2-1; size: few; D: TRBD2; DNA: TGTGCCAGCAGCGAACTTCGGGTAGCGGGGGGTGATGAGCAGTTCTTC; CDR3: CASSELRVAGGDEQFF
V: TRBV24-1; J: TRBJ2-5; size: NA; D: NA; DNA: TGTGCCACCAGTGATGAGGGTCAGACCCAGTACTTC; CDR3: CATSDEGQTQYF
V: TRBV4-1; J: TRBJ2-7; size: NA; D: TRBD2; DNA: TGCGCCAGCAGCCCAACGGAGCGGGGCTACGAGCAGTACTTC; CDR3: CASSPTERGYEQYF
V: TRBV5-5; J: TRBJ2-5; size: NA; D: NA; DNA: TGTGCCAGCAGCTTTGGGGGGCCCGGAGAGACCCAGTACTTC; CDR3: CASSFGGPGETQYF
V: TRBV6-4; J: TRBJ2-1; size: NA; D: TRBD2; DNA: TGTGCCAGCGCCCGGACTAGCGGGGGGGCAAATGAGCAGTTCTTC; CDR3: CASARTSGGANEQFF
V: TRBV4-1; J: TRBJ1-2; size: NA; D: TRBD1; DNA: TGCGCCACATCTACGCCGGGACAGGGATTCTCTAACTATGGCTACACCTTC; CDR3: CATSTPGQGFSNYGYTF
V: TRBV5-1; J: TRBJ1-2; size: few; D: TRBD1; DNA: TGCGCCAGCAGCTTTGGTGGGACAGGGACCTATGGCTACACCTTC; CDR3: CASSFGGTGTYGYTF